These 21 T cell receptor beta chains came from one sample sequenced in a study of T-cell reconstitution after alpha-beta-depleted transplantation in children. During its preparation, the TCRbeta library received unique molecular identifiers. TCRdb recomputed calls from the PCR reads with MiXCR, one row per CDR3 protein. In the table there are about 120,000 distinct CDR3 sequences, roughly 23% of which are singletons. Here the sequenced sample was PBMCs, mostly from graft donor cells, taken 180 days after TCRalphabeta/CD19-depleted stem cell transplant. The receptors here all came from a male patient between 2 and 9 years old who had a stem cell transplant for chronic granulomatous disease, so the T cells may come from the graft donor.

This clonotype was picked up a small number of times. V is TRBV29-1 and J is TRBJ2-3; TRBD2 matches 10 bases. The CDR3 covers 14 residues. J was trimmed by 4 bases and V by 5 bases; bases with no gene match: 6. From germline, CDR1 is SQVTM and CDR2 ANQGSEA. For the CDR3, the DNA is TGCAGCGTTCCTAGCGGGAGCAGAGCAGATACGCAGTATTTT. Amino acids: CSVPSGSRADTQYF.

The chain links TRBV5-6 to TRBJ2-5; maybe TRBD2 (5 bases). The CDR3 contains 14 residues. V was trimmed by 0 bases and J by 5 bases, leaving 11 bases between them. CDR1 is SGHDT, CDR2 YYEEEE, per germline. The CDR3, as DNA: TGTGCCAGCAGCTTGGGAGGGCTACCTGAGACCCAGTACTTC. It translates to CASSLGGLPETQYF.

As DNA, the CDR3 is TGCGCCAGCAGCTTGGACAGGGCCATCGGGGAGCTGTTTTTT. It codes for CASSLDRAIGELFF. V usage is TRBV5-1 and J usage is TRBJ2-2; D may be TRBD1 (6 bases). Germline lookup yields CDR1 SGHRS and CDR2 YFSETQ. There are 14 residues in the CDR3. V gave up 0 bases and J gave up 7 bases, with 10 bases separating them.

This clonotype was seen repeatedly, ten times or more. The chain combines TRBV29-1 with TRBJ1-5; tentative D call: TRBD1 (5 bases). The CDR3 has 13 amino acids. The germline CDR1 and CDR2 sequences are SQVTM and ANQGSEA. V lost 7 bases to trimming and J lost 5 bases, with 15 bases between them. CDR3 protein: CSARDVGDQPQHF. CDR3 in DNA: TGCAGCGCCCGGGACGTGGGGGATCAGCCCCAGCATTTT.

This clonotype has ten or more counts. The chain recombines TRBV3-1 with TRBJ2-7, with D uncertain. CDR1 and CDR2 (germline): LGHDT, YNNKEL (reference sequence). CDR3 size: 15 residues. V dropped 0 bases and J dropped 2 bases, with 11 bases sitting between them. CDR3 coding DNA: TGTGCCAGCAGCCAAGACCCTCGGGCAGCCTACGAGCAGTACTTC. Amino acid sequence: CASSQDPRAAYEQYF.

This clonotype was found a few times. V is TRBV20-1 and J is TRBJ2-5; 7 positions match TRBD1. V dropped 7 bases and J dropped 2; count of bases not matched to a gene: 16. CDR1 and CDR2 (germline): DFQATT, SNEGSKA (reference sequence). The length of the CDR3 is 16 residues. CDR3 in DNA: TGCAGTGATAACGACAGGGTGAAGGACAAACAAGAGACCCAGTACTTC. This sequence encodes CSDNDRVKDKQETQYF.

The chain carries TRBV5-1 and TRBJ2-7; TRBD1 matches 9 bases. This CDR3 is built from 15 residues. CDR1 and CDR2 from the germline V gene are SGHRS and YFSETQ. The V segment lost 0 bases and the J segment 6 bases; nucleotides outside the gene matches: 7. The DNA of the CDR3 is TGCGCCAGCAGCTTGGAGTACAGGGGGCGTCTCGAGCAGTACTTC. The encoded protein is CASSLEYRGRLEQYF.

The rearrangement links TRBV12-3 or TRBV12-4 to TRBJ1-3; 7 bases agree with TRBD1. Trimming took 6 bases from V and 7 from J; bases not matched to a gene: 6. The CDR3 has 13 amino acids. CDR3 region: CASRKDRENTIYF. DNA for the CDR3: TGTGCCAGCAGAAAAGACAGGGAGAACACCATATATTTT.

Here the CDR3 reads CASSYRGGPSSGYTF. CDR3 bases: TGTGCCAGCAGTTACCGAGGGGGCCCATCCTCTGGCTACACCTTC. The chain joins TRBV6-5 to TRBJ1-2; 7 nucleotides line up with TRBD1. V was pared by 2 bases and J by 7 bases, with 10 bases of the junction left unmatched. The CDR3 spans 15 residues. CDR1 is MNHEY and CDR2 is SVGAGI in the germline V gene.

This clonotype was observed once. This chain links TRBV11-2 with TRBJ2-3; possible D gene TRBD2, 6 bases. Trimming stripped 4 bases from V and 1 base from J, with 12 bases between. The CDR3 loop spans 15 amino acids. The germline CDR1 and CDR2 sequences are SGHAT and FQNNGV. The CDR3 DNA is TGTGCCAGCAGCTCTTTGGGAGGCGGCACAGATACGCAGTATTTT. Translation: CASSSLGGGTDTQYF.

This clonotype occurred many times. The chain has TRBV5-5 and TRBJ2-5; TRBD1 aligns across 7 bases. CDR1 SGHKS and CDR2 YYEKEE come from the germline V gene (reference sequence). This CDR3 is 14 amino acids long. V lost 4 bases and J lost 6; bases outside the gene matches: 9. The CDR3, as DNA: TGTGCCAGCAGCCCTCCGGGACAGCCACAGACCCAGTACTTC. It yields the protein CASSPPGQPQTQYF.

This clonotype has only a few counts. V is TRBV12-3 or TRBV12-4 and J is TRBJ1-1; D is uncertain. The CDR3 runs 13 residues. The V gene lost 6 bases and the J gene lost 4 bases, with 12 bases spanning the gap. CDR3 bases: TGTGCCAGCAGGCAACATCCACCCACTGAAGCTTTCTTT. Translation gives CASRQHPPTEAFF.

V gene TRBV29-1 combines with J gene TRBJ2-2, with D maybe TRBD1 (6 bases). The germline gives CDR1 SQVTM, CDR2 ANQGSEA. V lost 7 bases to trimming and J lost 0 bases, with 9 bases between them. CDR3 length: 13 amino acids. CDR3 sequence reads: CSAGTSNTGELFF. As DNA, the CDR3 is TGCAGCGCCGGGACATCGAACACCGGGGAGCTGTTTTTT.

In the case of this clonotype: Since a much larger clone is just one base distant, this may be a read error. This CDR3 is CSARGQGNMNTQAFF. The CDR3 coding sequence is TGCAGCGCTAGGGGACAGGGGAACATGAACACTCAAGCTTTCTTT. The chain recombines TRBV29-1 with TRBJ1-1; TRBD1 matches at 10 bases. The CDR3 spans 15 residues. Per the germline V gene, CDR1 is SQVTM and CDR2 is ANQGSEA.

This clonotype was seen many times. This chain links TRBV12-3 or TRBV12-4 with TRBJ2-1; D remains unclear. V lost 6 bases to trimming and J lost 10 bases, with 10 bases between them. The CDR3 is 11 residues long. The CDR3 loop is CASRVAVEQFF. The CDR3 region has the DNA TGTGCCAGCAGGGTCGCAGTGGAGCAGTTCTTC.

V is TRBV5-5 and J is TRBJ1-1; unclear D gene. The CDR3 runs 13 residues. Germline CDR1 SGHKS, CDR2 YYEKEE (reference sequence). The ends were cut back, 0 bases at V and 6 bases at J, with 9 bases in the middle. CDR3 sequence (DNA): TGTGCCAGCAGCTTGGCTAAGGTTTCTGAAGCTTTCTTT. Its protein is CASSLAKVSEAFF.

This clonotype occurred many times. The chain uses TRBV7-8 and TRBJ2-4; D is possibly TRBD1 (5 bases). CDR3 length: 12 residues. Trimming shortened V by 4 bases and J by 7 bases, and 8 bases separated the two germline ends. The germline gives CDR1 SGHVS, CDR2 FQNEAQ. The CDR3 DNA follows: TGTGCCAGCAGCTCCGACAGCAACATTCAGTACTTC. Its translation is CASSSDSNIQYF. The full variable domain, completed using reference TRBV7-8 and TRBJ2-4, is GAGVSQSPRYKVAKRGQDVALRCDPISGHVSLFWYQQALGQGPEFLTYFQNEAQLDKSGLPSDRFFAERPEGSVSTLKIQRTQQEDSAVYLCASSSDSNIQYFGAGTRLSVL.

This chain joins TRBV12-3 or TRBV12-4 and TRBJ2-7; D is ambiguous. The CDR3 length is 17 residues. The germline V and J ends were trimmed by 4 bases and 0 bases, with 19 bases remaining between them. CDR3 in amino acids: CASSSNPDMRLSYEQYF. For the CDR3, the DNA is TGTGCCAGCAGTTCGAACCCTGACATGCGGCTCTCCTACGAGCAGTACTTC.

This clonotype was observed a few times. J is TRBJ1-5 and V is TRBV12-3 or TRBV12-4, with 7 bases matching TRBD1. There are 16 residues in the CDR3. The V and J ends lost 3 bases and 0 bases, in that order; junction bases with no gene match: 5. CDR3 residues: CASSFGTVYSNQPQHF. In DNA form, the CDR3 reads TGTGCCAGCAGTTTTGGGACAGTTTATAGCAATCAGCCCCAGCATTTT.

This clonotype appeared many times. The chain couples TRBV20-1 to TRBJ2-7; D unclear. Trimming cost V 4 bases and J 3 bases, with 16 bases left between them. The CDR3 is 14 residues long. Germline V gene lookup returns CDR1 DFQATT and CDR2 SNEGSKA (reference sequence). The CDR3 reads CSAKRAVRDYEQYF. The DNA for the CDR3 is TGCAGTGCTAAAAGGGCTGTCAGAGACTACGAGCAGTACTTC.

This clonotype was counted only a few times. A read error is possible here, since a much larger clone lies one base away. This sequence joins TRBV5-1 and TRBJ2-4; D ambiguous. The CDR3 has 14 amino acids. Germline CDR1 SGHRS, CDR2 YFSETQ. V was clipped by 4 bases and J by 12 bases, with 20 bases between them. CDR3: CASSPPAVDGSQYF. CDR3 nucleotide sequence: TGCGCCAGCAGCCCTCCGGCGGTCGATGGCAGTCAGTACTTC.